These T cell receptor beta chains were read from a single sample in a study of T cell changes during pregnancy in multiple sclerosis. Libraries were prepared by immunoSEQ multiplex PCR; TCRdb keeps only in-frame clonotypes and omits some of them. The table shows around 40,000 clones, with 92% occurring only once. The material sequenced was CD8+ T cells from peripheral blood mononuclear cells, taken in the third trimester of pregnancy. The receptors come from a female donor with multiple sclerosis, enrolled in a pregnancy study. Each CDR3 is given without its conserved first and last residue.

J gene,V gene,CDR3 protein
TRBJ2-1,TRBV6-1,ASSGTSGRNEQF
TRBJ1-2,TRBV19,ASTDPTGYNYGYT
TRBJ1-5,TRBV5-5,ASSLAPGTGGTGQPQH
TRBJ2-5,TRBV6-1,ASAGTGGYETQY
TRBJ2-7,TRBV4-3,ASSQDSHPEAGEFYEQY
TRBJ2-7,TRBV15,ATSRDFSYEQY
TRBJ2-3,TRBV29-1,SVERGGLDTQY
TRBJ2-1,TRBV11-2,ASSPRPSGLYNEQF
TRBJ1-2,TRBV28,ASSPATVNYGYT
TRBJ2-1,TRBV7-3,ASRRGGDNEQF
TRBJ1-2,TRBV28,ASSPLGSPLFGYT
TRBJ2-7,TRBV27,ASKGGLYGHEQY
TRBJ2-7,TRBV7-9,ASSLRNSGTIYEQY
TRBJ1-1,TRBV28,ASSYRGLTEAF
TRBJ2-5,TRBV25-1,ASGGETQY
TRBJ2-3,TRBV6-4,ASSDGTGSTDTQY
TRBJ2-1,TRBV7-3,ASRLAGGSYNEQF
TRBJ1-1,TRBV18,ASSSQWQVGEAF
TRBJ2-3,TRBV15,ATSGSPIRGSGRAVDTQY
TRBJ2-7,TRBV28,ASSLRTGNSYEQY
TRBJ2-1,TRBV4-1,ASSRQLAGGLNEQF
TRBJ2-7,TRBV4-3,ASSQDLIADGGYEQY
TRBJ1-5,TRBV4-3,ASSQDRGRSQPQH
TRBJ2-7,TRBV29-1,SVEGGVGYEQY
TRBJ2-1,TRBV7-3,ASSLQGLDSNEQF
TRBJ1-1,TRBV27,AHQAEAF
TRBJ2-3,TRBV15,ATRMADNTDTQY
TRBJ2-5,TRBV6-1,ASSDSPQETQY
TRBJ2-7,TRBV7-9,ASSPTGSAYEQY
TRBJ2-2,TRBV7-6,ASSPIAGEETGELF
TRBJ2-7,TRBV27,ASSLRGTSSYEQY